Presented here are 2 T cell receptor beta chains from one specimen sequenced in a study of T-cell memory formation after mild COVID-19. TCRdb reprocessed the 5' RACE reads with MiXCR, giving one entry per CDR3 protein. The table records roughly 130,000 distinct CDR3 sequences, about 17% of them present only once. The sample taken for sequencing was PBMCs or a T cell subset sorted from them (not recorded which). All receptors come from an adult woman who had mild COVID-19 (a few samples of this study predate the infection). Cell type and time point are not known.

This clonotype was recorded a few times. V is TRBV20-1 and J is TRBJ2-7; unclear D gene. The V end lost 7 bases, the J end lost 5 bases, and 9 bases lay between the germline ends. This CDR3 comprises 10 residues. The germline CDR1 and CDR2 sequences are DFQATT and SNEGSKA (reference sequence). CDR3 DNA: TGCAGTGTTCAAACCCACGAGCAGTACTTC. Its translation: CSVQTHEQYF.

The genes are TRBV12-3 or TRBV12-4 and TRBJ2-3, with D possibly TRBD1 on 6 matching bases. The CDR3 totals 12 residues. The ends were cut back, 6 bases at V and 4 bases at J, with 8 bases in the middle. The DNA for the CDR3 is TGTGCCAGCAGAACAGGGTCAGATACGCAGTATTTT. Amino acids: CASRTGSDTQYF.